This T cell receptor (beta chain) was obtained from a study of beta chain features in type 1 diabetes. Points from the study as a whole: Shorter TCRB CDR3s, moderately but significantly so, marked every one of the four CD4+ subsets in Type 1 diabetes patients. The study found that naive, central memory and Treg TCRB repertoires appeared more similar in patients than in healthy donors.

By way of CD45RO/CCR7/CD25/CD127/CD95/CD27, the CD4+ regulatory, stem cell-like memory, central memory and naive cells were sorted. There are a few counts of this clone. Its cognate antigen is unknown. Germline CDR1 reads LNHDA; CDR2 reads SQIVND (reference sequence). The CDR3 has 14 amino acids. Trimming removed 3 bases at V and 6 bases at J, with 15 bases between. All of the isolated RNA was reverse transcribed, so expressed TCRB transcripts were sequenced. Profiled with immunoSEQ multiplex PCR; TCRdb holds only in-frame clones, not every one. Among almost 350,000 clones listed, 9.3% were seen once. The rearrangement uses TRBV19 and TRBJ2-7; tentative D call: TRBD1 (6 bases). The receptor was isolated from a man aged 30 to 39 with type 1 diabetes. The sequencing sample was made of central memory CD4+ T cells from blood. CDR3 DNA sequence: TGTGCCAGTAGTATCGCGCAGGGACACGCCGAGCAGTACTTC. Protein sequence: CASSIAQGHAEQYF.